This T cell receptor beta chain was profiled in a study of regulatory dendritic cells for organ transplantation. About the research overall: Monocytes received vitamin D3 on days 0 and 4, IL-10 on day 4. LPS was added to dendritic cell cultures on day 6.

Remarks on this clone: Its specificity is not known.

Trimming shortened V by 2 bases and J by 4 bases, and 10 bases separated the two germline ends. Germline V gives CDR1 SGHVS, CDR2 FQNEAQ. CDR3 size: 14 residues. Sorted subsets were CFSE-labeled and cultured approximately 5 days with allogeneic dendritic cells. FACS sorted CD4+ or CD8+ T cells into CD45RA+ naive and CD45RO+ memory. Sequencing used immunoSEQ multiplex PCR; TCRdb keeps in-frame clones, though not all of them. The top ten hold 0.55% to 0.75% of the sample, which has around 19,000 clones, around 85% seen once. This receptor was obtained from a human donor in good health. The sequencing input was naive CD4+ T cells from blood cultured with regulatory dendritic cells. Subset here: CD45RA+ naive T cells. The rearrangement links TRBV7-8 to TRBJ2-3; possible D gene TRBD2, 5 bases. The CDR3 sequence: CASSLTAESDTQYF. CDR3 nucleotides: TGTGCCAGCAGCTTAACAGCGGAGTCAGATACGCAGTATTTT.